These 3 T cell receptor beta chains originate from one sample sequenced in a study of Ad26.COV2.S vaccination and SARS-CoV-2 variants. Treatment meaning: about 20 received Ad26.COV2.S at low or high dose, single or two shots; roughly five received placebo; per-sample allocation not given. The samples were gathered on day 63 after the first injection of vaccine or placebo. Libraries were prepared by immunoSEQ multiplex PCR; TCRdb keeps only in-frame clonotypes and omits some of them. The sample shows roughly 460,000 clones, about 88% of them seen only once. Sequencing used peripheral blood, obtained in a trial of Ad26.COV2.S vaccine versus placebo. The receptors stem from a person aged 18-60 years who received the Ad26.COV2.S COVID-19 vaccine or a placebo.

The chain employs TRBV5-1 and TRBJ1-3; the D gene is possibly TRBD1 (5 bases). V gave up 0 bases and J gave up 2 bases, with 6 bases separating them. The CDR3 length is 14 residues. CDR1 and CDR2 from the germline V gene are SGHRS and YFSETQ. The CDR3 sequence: CASSLAGPGNTIYF. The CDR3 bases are TGCGCCAGCAGCTTGGCAGGGCCTGGAAACACCATATATTTT.

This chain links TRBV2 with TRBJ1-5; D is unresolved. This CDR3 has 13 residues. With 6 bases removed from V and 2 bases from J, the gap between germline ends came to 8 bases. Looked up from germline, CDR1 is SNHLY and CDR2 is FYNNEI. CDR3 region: CASRQVRNQPQHF. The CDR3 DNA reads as TGTGCCAGCAGGCAGGTACGCAATCAGCCCCAGCATTTT.

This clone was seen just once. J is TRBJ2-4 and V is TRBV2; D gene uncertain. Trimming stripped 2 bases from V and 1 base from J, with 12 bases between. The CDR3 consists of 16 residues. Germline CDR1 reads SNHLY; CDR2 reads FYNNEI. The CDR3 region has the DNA TGTGCCAGCAGTGAATTTGACTCACCGGCCAAAAACATTCAGTACTTC. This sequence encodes CASSEFDSPAKNIQYF.